The rows below give T cell receptor beta chains drawn from one sample of a study of OX40 agonist ivuxolimab in advanced cancers. Method: immunoSEQ multiplex PCR; TCRdb's copy keeps in-frame clones and lacks some. The sample has over 55,000 clones; roughly three quarters are singletons. This specimen was CD4+ or CD8+ T cells sorted from blood, taken in a trial of the OX40 agonist ivuxolimab. The source of these receptors is an adult with an advanced solid tumor such as melanoma, head and neck, liver or kidney cancer. CDR3s include the opening cysteine and the closing phenylalanine or tryptophan. The D gene is left open where the match is weak. Not every row has a clone size; where given, it reads once, few, many or a size class.

V	D	size	J	DNA	CDR3
TRBV29-1	-	few	TRBJ1-5	TGCAGCGTCACAGCGCGGCCCCAGCATTTT	CSVTARPQHF
TRBV27	-	-	TRBJ1-3	TGTGCCAGCAGTTTAGACCCGGGAAACACCATATATTTT	CASSLDPGNTIYF
TRBV5-8	TRBD1	-	TRBJ1-5	TGTGCCAGCAGTCACGACAGGGGGCTGAGCAATCAGCCCCAGCATTTT	CASSHDRGLSNQPQHF
TRBV2	-	-	TRBJ2-7	TGTGCCAGCAGTGCCCCTAGCTACGAGCAGTACTTC	CASSAPSYEQYF
TRBV18	-	few	TRBJ2-7	TGTGCCAGCTCACCACGTGGGAGCTCCTACGAGCAGTACTTC	CASSPRGSSYEQYF
TRBV11-3	-	-	TRBJ1-1	TGTGCCAGTTCAGGGTTTCGAGCCACTGAAGCTTTCTTT	CASSGFRATEAFF
TRBV19	TRBD1	-	TRBJ1-6	TGTGCCAGTAGTGGGACAGGGGGAAAGGGGTATTCACCCCTCCACTTT	CASSGTGGKGYSPLHF
TRBV19	-	-	TRBJ1-1	TGTGCCAGTAGTATTAGAGGCAGGGTGAACACTGAAGCTTTCTTT	CASSIRGRVNTEAFF
TRBV7-2	-	few	TRBJ2-2	TGTGCCAGCAGCTTAGTCGGGCGAAGTCCCGGGGAGCTGTTTTTT	CASSLVGRSPGELFF
TRBV7-8	TRBD1	few	TRBJ2-5	TGTGCCAGCAGCAAAAGGCGACAGGGACGGGAGACCCAGTACTTC	CASSKRRQGRETQYF
TRBV5-4	-	-	TRBJ1-3	TGTGCCAGCAGCTCGGACAGCTCTGGAAACACCATATATTTT	CASSSDSSGNTIYF
TRBV5-5	-	-	TRBJ1-2	TGTGCCAGCAGCTTGAGGGTGGCGGCAGGGGAGAACTATGGCTACACCTTC	CASSLRVAAGENYGYTF
TRBV6-5	-	-	TRBJ1-2	TGTGCCAGCAGGCGGGGGAGAGAGGTCTACACCTTC	CASRRGREVYTF
TRBV18	-	-	TRBJ2-2	TGTGCCAGCTCGCCCTCGTGGCAGACAGTCACCGGGGAGCTGTTTTTT	CASSPSWQTVTGELFF
TRBV11-3	-	-	TRBJ1-3	TGTGCCAGCAGCTCTCTTCCTGGAAACACCATATATTTT	CASSSLPGNTIYF
TRBV9	-	-	TRBJ2-6	TGTGCCAGCAGCGTAGGTCCCCTTAGCGGCAACGTCCTGACTTTC	CASSVGPLSGNVLTF
TRBV14	TRBD1	-	TRBJ1-2	TGTGCCAGCAGCCAAGATCTACAGGGGGCGAATGGCTACACCTTC	CASSQDLQGANGYTF